This entry is about one TCR beta chain. TCRdb keeps only in-frame clones here, not all; method: immunoSEQ multiplex PCR. There are tens of thousands of clones in the sample; roughly nine tenths occur only once, and 4% to 5% lies in the top ten. The data belong to a study of OX40 agonist ivuxolimab in advanced cancers. Trimming pared 5 bases from V and 2 bases from J, leaving 7 bases between. Germline loops: CDR1 SNHLY, CDR2 FYNNEI. This CDR3 has 13 residues. Sequenced here: CD4+ or CD8+ T cells sorted from blood, sampled in a trial of the OX40 agonist ivuxolimab. The sequence came from an adult with an advanced solid tumor such as melanoma, head and neck, liver or kidney cancer. V and J are TRBV2 and TRBJ1-3, with D possibly matching TRBD1 (6 bases). CDR3 in amino acids: CASSRDTGNTIYF. The CDR3 DNA is TGTGCCAGCAGTCGGGACACTGGAAACACCATATATTTT.